The T cell receptor beta chain described here comes from a study of regulatory T cells in long-lasting Graves disease. Study-level findings and limits: Patients with persistent disease showed a bias toward TRBV28, TRBJ1-2 and TRBJ2-5. Sample size, which was small, may have reduced accuracy. Relative to newly diagnosed Graves' patients, persistent ones had lower TCR diversity. Thyroid tissue was not studied; only peripheral blood was.

Time point specified: newly diagnosed GD, antithyroid drugs for less than 3 months. After RNA was extracted from PBMCs, the TCR library was made from it. This clonotype has ten or more counts. Its antigen remains unidentified. With iRepertoire HTBI primers and Arm-PCR of CDR3 regions, TCR beta libraries were built. One entry per CDR3 protein, called by TCRdb with MiXCR from the multiplex PCR reads. This table holds around 230,000 distinct CDR3 sequences, around 20% found once. Between the trimmed V and J ends, which lost 1 base and 0 bases, there was a span of 10 bases. Germline V gives CDR1 SGHAT, CDR2 FQNNGV. The CDR3 is made up of 15 amino acids.

Sample: peripheral blood mononuclear cells (PBMCs), taken at new diagnosis, from a patient treated with antithyroid drugs. The clonotype was recovered from a female donor with Graves disease. This sequence joins TRBV11-2 and TRBJ2-7; D is undetermined. The CDR3 DNA follows: TGTGCCAGCAGCTTAGGTGGGTCTCTCTCCTACGAGCAGTACTTC. Residues: CASSLGGSLSYEQYF.